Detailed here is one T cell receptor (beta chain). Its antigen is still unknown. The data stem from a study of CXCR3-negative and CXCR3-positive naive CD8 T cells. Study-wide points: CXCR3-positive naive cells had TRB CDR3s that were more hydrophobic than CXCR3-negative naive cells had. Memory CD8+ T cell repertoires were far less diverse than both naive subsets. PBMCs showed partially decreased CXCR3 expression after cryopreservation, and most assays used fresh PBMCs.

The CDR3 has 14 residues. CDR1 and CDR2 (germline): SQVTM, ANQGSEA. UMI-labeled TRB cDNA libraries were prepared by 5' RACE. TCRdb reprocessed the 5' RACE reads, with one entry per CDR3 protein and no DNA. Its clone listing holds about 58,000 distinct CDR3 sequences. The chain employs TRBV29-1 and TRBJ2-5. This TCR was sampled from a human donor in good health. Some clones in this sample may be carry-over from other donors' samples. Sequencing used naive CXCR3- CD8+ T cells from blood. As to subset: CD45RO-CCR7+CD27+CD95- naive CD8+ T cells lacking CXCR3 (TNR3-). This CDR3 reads CSVEGQPEQETQYF.